This T cell receptor (beta chain) was sequenced during a study of blood T cell repertoires in COVID-19. The germline V gene encodes CDR1 LNHNV and CDR2 YYDKDF (reference sequence). This CDR3 is built from 14 residues. The trim removed 11 bases at V and 3 bases at J, leaving 7 bases unmatched. Original analysis: Estimated nucleated cell counts came from reference gene primer amplification. The method was immunoSEQ multiplex PCR; TCRdb's version includes in-frame clones alone and lacks a portion of them. V, J and clone size are taken as reported in that table, and D and trimming were inferred from the DNA itself. Seen here are some 60,000 clones, roughly three quarters observed once, and the top ten hold approximately 30%.

This rearrangement joins TRBV15 to TRBJ2-1, with 10 positions matching TRBD1. The sequence was obtained from a human donor in a cohort sampled during active COVID-19. Sequencing was performed on peripheral blood. This CDR3 is CASKTGGRYNEQFF. The DNA for the CDR3 is TGTGCCTCAAAGACAGGGGGCCGCTACAATGAGCAGTTCTTC.